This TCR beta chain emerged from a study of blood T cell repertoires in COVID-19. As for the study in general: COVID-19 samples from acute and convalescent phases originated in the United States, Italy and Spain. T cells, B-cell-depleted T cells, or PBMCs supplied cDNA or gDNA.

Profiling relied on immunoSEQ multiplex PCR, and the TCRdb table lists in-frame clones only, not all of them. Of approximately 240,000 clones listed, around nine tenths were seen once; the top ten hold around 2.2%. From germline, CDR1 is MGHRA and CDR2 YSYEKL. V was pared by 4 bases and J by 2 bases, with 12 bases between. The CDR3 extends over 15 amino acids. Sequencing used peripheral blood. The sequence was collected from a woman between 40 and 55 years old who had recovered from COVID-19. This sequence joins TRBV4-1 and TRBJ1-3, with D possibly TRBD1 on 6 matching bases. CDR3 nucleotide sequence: TGCGCCAGCAGCCTATCGACAGGTCCTGGAAACACCATATATTTT. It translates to CASSLSTGPGNTIYF.